A single sample gave rise to the 5 T cell receptor beta chains below, sequenced in a study of blood T cell repertoires in COVID-19. The assay was immunoSEQ multiplex PCR, and TCRdb's table has in-frame clones only and misses some. Of fewer than 250,000 clones listed, about 88% are singletons. Sequenced: peripheral blood. The origin of the receptors is a middle-aged woman who had recovered from COVID-19.

The DNA for the CDR3 is TGTGCCAGCAGTTTCCTAACAGGGGGGGATTCACCCCTCCACTTT. It is translated as CASSFLTGGDSPLHF. This rearrangement joins TRBV27 to TRBJ1-6; 8 nucleotides line up with TRBD1. Germline loops: CDR1 MNHEY, CDR2 SMNVEV (reference sequence). With V trimmed by 3 bases and J by 8 bases, 6 bases remained unmatched. The CDR3 loop spans 15 amino acids.

The genes are TRBV3-1 (or the pseudogene TRBV3-2) and TRBJ2-1, with unresolved D. This CDR3 spans 13 amino acids. Trimming stripped 2 bases from V and 5 bases from J, with 7 bases between. Germline lookup yields CDR1 LGHDT and CDR2 YNNKEL (reference sequence). The CDR3 DNA reads TGTGCCAGCAGCCAATCTAGGAACAATGAGCAGTTCTTC. Protein sequence: CASSQSRNNEQFF.

In its sample, this clone was seen once. V usage is TRBV19 and J usage is TRBJ2-3, with TRBD2 matching over 10 bases. The CDR3 extends over 18 amino acids. Trimming removed 4 bases from V and 0 bases from J; junction bases left unmatched: 10. The V gene's germline CDR1 is LNHDA and CDR2 SQIVND (reference sequence). DNA for the CDR3: TGTGCCAGTAGTAGGGGCTCTAGCGGGAGATCTAGCACAGATACGCAGTATTTT. Protein: CASSRGSSGRSSTDTQYF.

This clone has only one observation. This chain links TRBV5-1 with TRBJ2-2, with TRBD2 identical over 7 bases. The CDR3 sequence is 16 residues long. Germline V gene sequence: CDR1 SGHRS, CDR2 YFSETQ. With V trimmed by 3 bases and J by 2 bases, 7 bases remained unmatched. CDR3 in DNA: TGCGCCAGCAGCTGGGGGGGAACAGACAACACCGGGGAGCTGTTTTTT. It encodes CASSWGGTDNTGELFF.

The chain recombines TRBV30 with TRBJ1-2; 7 nucleotides align to TRBD1. Germline lookup yields CDR1 GTSNPN and CDR2 SVGIG (reference sequence). The trim removed 3 bases at V and 5 bases at J, leaving 9 bases unmatched. The length of the CDR3 is 14 residues. This chain's CDR3 is CAWSQTGLGYGYTF. In DNA form, the CDR3 reads TGTGCCTGGAGCCAGACAGGGTTAGGGTATGGCTACACCTTC.